This paragraph reports one TCR beta chain. The sample belongs to a study of control samples from healthy donors and cancer patients. The assay was immunoSEQ multiplex PCR, and TCRdb's table has in-frame clones only and misses some. The sample contains about 220,000 clones, 85% to 95% of which appear only once. The sequence was collected from a man in his forties or fifties in good health. Sequenced: blood.

Here the CDR3 reads CASTQGSSYEQYF. The CDR3 region has the DNA TGTGCCAGCACACAGGGCAGCTCCTACGAGCAGTACTTC. This sequence joins TRBV7-8 and TRBJ2-7; D is perhaps TRBD1 (6 bases). The V gene lost 7 bases and the J gene lost 0 bases, with 10 bases spanning the gap. Germline lookup yields CDR1 SGHVS and CDR2 FQNEAQ. This CDR3 spans 13 amino acids.